The rows below give T cell receptor beta chains drawn from one sample of a study of shared clonotypes between healthy human individuals. Data came from immunoSEQ multiplex PCR; TCRdb stores just in-frame clones and leaves some out. Of around 700,000 clones detected, about 92% appear once; the ten largest clones hold roughly 24%. Sequencing was performed on naive CD8+ T cells sorted from blood. The receptors here all came from a young man in good health. The CDR3 runs from the conserved cysteine through the conserved F or W. D genes are given only for firm matches.

D: -
J: TRBJ2-3
V: TRBV7-2
length: 11
DNA: TGTGCCAGCAGCCGAGAAGATACGCAGTATTTT
CDR3: CASSREDTQYF

D: TRBD1
J: TRBJ2-1
V: TRBV7-2
length: 14
DNA: TGTGCCAGCAGCACAGGACAGGGGGCGGGGGAGCAGTTCTTC
CDR3: CASSTGQGAGEQFF

D: TRBD2
J: TRBJ2-7
V: TRBV7-3
length: 15
DNA: TGTGCCAGCAGCCCCGGGAGTGGACTAGCGTACGAGCAGTACTTC
CDR3: CASSPGSGLAYEQYF

D: -
J: TRBJ2-1
V: TRBV15
length: 11
DNA: TGTGCCACCAGCGGATATCATGAGCAGTTCTTC
CDR3: CATSGYHEQFF

D: TRBD1
J: TRBJ2-4
V: TRBV7-3
length: 14
DNA: TGTGCCAGCAGCTTAGGGACAGGGGAAAACATTCAGTACTTC
CDR3: CASSLGTGENIQYF

D: TRBD2
J: TRBJ2-7
V: TRBV10-2
length: 17
DNA: TGCGCCAGCAGTGAGAGGGGATGGGACTATTTACAATACGAGCAGTACTTC
CDR3: CASSERGWDYLQYEQYF

D: -
J: TRBJ2-2
V: TRBV5-6
length: 16
DNA: TGTGCCAGCACCCCGTATTCAGGGTCTTGGGCCGGGGAGCTGTTTTTT
CDR3: CASTPYSGSWAGELFF

D: -
J: TRBJ2-1
V: TRBV27
length: 14
DNA: TGTGCCAGTTCCAGGGGAGGTGTAATAAATGAGCAGTTCTTC
CDR3: CASSRGGVINEQFF

D: -
J: TRBJ2-2
V: TRBV28
length: 14
DNA: TGTGCCAGCAGGTTTCAGGGGCTGTACGGGGAGCTGTTTTTT
CDR3: CASRFQGLYGELFF

D: -
J: TRBJ1-1
V: TRBV6-1
length: 14
DNA: TGTGCCAGCAGTGAGCTAACTATGAACACTGAAGCTTTCTTT
CDR3: CASSELTMNTEAFF

D: -
J: TRBJ2-7
V: TRBV15
length: 15
DNA: TGTGCCACCAGCAGAGATCGCCGACAGTCTGCCGAGCAGTACTTC
CDR3: CATSRDRRQSAEQYF

D: TRBD2
J: TRBJ2-3
V: TRBV7-6
length: 19
DNA: TGTGCCAGCAGCTTAATACCGGGACTAGCGGGAGGGCCGGAAGATACGCAGTATTTT
CDR3: CASSLIPGLAGGPEDTQYF